This entry lists 5 T cell receptor beta chains sequenced from one sample in a study of T cells after yellow fever vaccination. TCRdb fed the 5' RACE reads into MiXCR, producing one record per CDR3 protein. Of roughly 330,000 distinct CDR3 sequences listed, 4% were seen once; the top ten hold 24%. The input for sequencing was PBMCs, taken 5 days after the yellow fever booster vaccination. Source of these receptors: a man younger than 35 who received the YFV17D yellow fever vaccine.

The rearrangement joins TRBV7-8 to TRBJ1-5, with TRBD1 identical over 7 bases. Germline values: CDR1 SGHVS, CDR2 FQNEAQ. This CDR3 is 19 amino acids long. The J segment lost 0 bases and the V segment lost 5 bases, leaving 16 bases of the junction unmatched. The CDR3 nucleotides are TGTGCCAGCAGCCCGAAGGGACAGCCGACCCACTATAGCAATCAGCCCCAGCATTTT. Amino acids: CASSPKGQPTHYSNQPQHF. Drawing the rest from reference TRBV7-8 and TRBJ1-5, the complete variable domain is GAGVSQSPRYKVAKRGQDVALRCDPISGHVSLFWYQQALGQGPEFLTYFQNEAQLDKSGLPSDRFFAERPEGSVSTLKIQRTQQEDSAVYLCASSPKGQPTHYSNQPQHFGDGTRLSIL.

As to this clonotype: One base away lies a much larger clone, so this may be a sequencing read error. The V gene is TRBV7-2, the J gene TRBJ1-5; D ambiguous. Looked up from germline, CDR1 is SGHTA and CDR2 is FQGNSA. This CDR3 contains 13 residues. The CDR3 DNA follows: TGTGCCAGCAGAGCTCCATCGGGTCGGACTATGAAATTT. This encodes CASRAPSGRTMKF.

This clonotype has a count of ten or more. The chain joins TRBV7-2 to TRBJ1-5; D is perhaps TRBD1 (6 bases). CDR1 SGHTA and CDR2 FQGNSA come from the germline V gene. This CDR3 has 14 residues. Trimming pared 5 bases from V and 3 bases from J, leaving 11 bases between. The CDR3 is CASSPRGSNQPQHF. CDR3 nucleotide sequence: TGTGCCAGCAGCCCCAGGGGATCCAATCAGCCCCAGCATTTT.

This clonotype was seen at least ten times. The chain couples TRBV7-2 to TRBJ2-7; 11 nucleotides line up with TRBD1. This CDR3 has 11 residues. The germline gives CDR1 SGHTA, CDR2 FQGNSA. The CDR3 region has the DNA TGTGAGGGGACAGGGGGCTACGAGCAGTACTTC. It specifies CEGTGGYEQYF.

The chain combines TRBV10-3 with TRBJ2-5; a weak D match, TRBD2 (6 bases). Germline V gene data show CDR1 as ENHRY and CDR2 as SYGVKD. Trimming left V 10 bases short and J 4 bases short, with 19 bases between. The CDR3 spans 14 residues. In DNA, the CDR3 is TGTGCCACCGGAGGGCTAACGGGCGGAGAGACCCAGTACTTC. Amino acids: CATGGLTGGETQYF.